This T cell receptor beta chain was found in a study of technical replicates of blood from several donors. Germline V lookup: CDR1 GTSNPN, CDR2 SVGIG (reference sequence). The CDR3 totals 14 residues. V was trimmed by 5 bases and J by 6 bases, leaving 20 bases between them. Generated by immunoSEQ multiplex PCR, the TCRdb table keeps only in-frame clones and is missing some. This table holds about 80,000 clones, about 91% found once. The clonotype originates from a human donor in good health. V and J are TRBV30 and TRBJ2-7; D may be TRBD2 (5 bases). The sequenced material came from T cells isolated from PBMCs. CDR3 protein: CAWVPGSAAREQYF. The CDR3 bases are TGTGCCTGGGTCCCGGGGTCCGCAGCTCGCGAGCAGTACTTC.